This TCR beta chain was profiled in a study of blood T cell repertoires in COVID-19. Study-wide context: Acute and convalescent COVID-19 samples came from the United States, Italy and Spain.

After removal of 4 bases from V and 7 bases from J, the junction contained 5 bases not matched to a gene. This CDR3 has 13 residues. Germline CDR1 reads LGHDT; CDR2 reads YNNKEL (reference sequence). This clone was seen a single time. In the authors' workflow: Reference gene primers were amplified, and this amplification served to estimate nucleated cell counts. Assay used: immunoSEQ multiplex PCR; TCRdb lists only in-frame clones, some missing. V, J and clone size reflect that table, while D and trimming were determined from the DNA. The sample lists approximately 500,000 clones, 70% to 90% occurring once.

V and J are TRBV3-1 (or the pseudogene TRBV3-2) and TRBJ2-7, with 9 bases matching TRBD1. The sequenced material came from peripheral blood. This clonotype originated in a woman aged 45-65 years with COVID-19, enrolled during active disease. CDR3 amino acids: CASSRDRDAEQYF. Written as DNA, the CDR3 is TGTGCCAGCAGCCGGGACAGGGACGCGGAGCAGTACTTC.